The rows below give T cell receptor beta chains drawn from one sample of a study of blood T cell repertoires in COVID-19. The assay was immunoSEQ multiplex PCR, and TCRdb's table has in-frame clones only and misses some. The sample records 55,000 to 85,000 clones, about 90% being singletons. The sample comprised peripheral blood. The origin of the receptors is a human donor in a cohort sampled during active COVID-19. CDR3s leave out the opening cysteine and the closing phenylalanine or tryptophan. D genes are given only for firm matches.

v_call,j_call,d_call,cdr3_aa
TRBV7-9,TRBJ2-1,TRBD2,ASSLVRASGNNEQF
TRBV7-3,TRBJ1-1,.,ASSLQMNTEAF
TRBV20-1,TRBJ2-7,TRBD2,SASASGGPRHEQY
TRBV29-1,TRBJ1-3,TRBD1,SVEEGQGSGNTIY
TRBV9,TRBJ1-2,.,ASSPANYGYT
TRBV2,TRBJ2-6,TRBD1,ASGTDPSGANVLT
TRBV7-2,TRBJ2-5,TRBD2,ASVSSTSSEETQY
TRBV7-2,TRBJ1-3,TRBD1,ASSLVDRVAGNTIY
TRBV5-4,TRBJ2-1,.,ASSAGQDNEQF
TRBV5-1,TRBJ2-7,.,ASSLSDTLYEQY
TRBV6-5,TRBJ2-5,.,ASSPSERWETQY
TRBV7-2,TRBJ2-7,TRBD2,ASRPGTSYSYEQY
TRBV7-6,TRBJ2-1,TRBD1,ASSELLDRGPYNEQF
TRBV4-2,TRBJ1-5,TRBD1,ASSRTGGDGQPQH
TRBV3-1/TRBV3-2,TRBJ1-3,TRBD1,ASSHLTGKGSGNTIY
TRBV2,TRBJ2-3,.,ASSLPRGAAQPDTQY
TRBV30,TRBJ2-7,TRBD2,AWSPGGLAGLFEQY
TRBV11-2,TRBJ1-4,.,ASRPIPRTGTNEKLF
TRBV18,TRBJ1-6,.,ASSLLSSYNSPLH
TRBV7-8,TRBJ2-3,.,ASSRVVGRGAGDTQY
TRBV27,TRBJ1-1,.,ASSLYGAEAF
TRBV5-1,TRBJ2-2,.,ASSSQGTLEAGELF
TRBV19,TRBJ2-3,TRBD2,ASQTGTSGSTDTQY
TRBV6-2/TRBV6-3,TRBJ2-3,TRBD2,ASSYSAGGSTDTQY
TRBV5-4,TRBJ1-1,.,ASSRGGGAAHLNTEAF
TRBV7-8,TRBJ1-2,TRBD1,ASSRDSYGYT
TRBV6-1,TRBJ2-3,TRBD2,ASSEPGLAGSGDTQY
TRBV30,TRBJ2-3,TRBD2,AWSRYGGTSTDTQY
TRBV7-2,TRBJ1-2,TRBD1,ASSSGTERYGYT
TRBV4-1,TRBJ1-2,TRBD1,ASSQGTGERRSPGYT
TRBV7-7,TRBJ1-4,.,ASRNEKLF
TRBV6-5,TRBJ1-1,.,ASSSTEGAGTEAF
TRBV30,TRBJ1-3,TRBD1,AWSHEDRSDNTIY
TRBV10-3,TRBJ2-5,TRBD2,AISGGLAEETQY
TRBV11-2,TRBJ2-3,TRBD1,ASSSPGTGGRDTQY
TRBV5-4,TRBJ2-3,.,ASSLGQSTDTQY
TRBV15,TRBJ2-7,.,ATSSSRGTGEQY
TRBV19,TRBJ2-7,.,ASSPGLLDEQY
TRBV20-1,TRBJ2-3,TRBD2,SASSPTSGADTQY
TRBV5-4,TRBJ1-2,TRBD1,ASSLEAPDRGGRGYT
TRBV4-1,TRBJ2-1,.,ASSFRLDPYNEQF
TRBV6-2/TRBV6-3,TRBJ2-5,TRBD1,ASSLGQGHVSQETQY